This record covers a single T cell receptor (beta chain). V lost 0 bases and J lost 8, with 16 bases in between. This CDR3 is built from 15 residues. In germline, CDR1 is WNHNN, CDR2 SYGVQD (reference sequence). The data are from a study of radiotherapy plus CTLA-4 blockade in lung cancer. This table comes from immunoSEQ multiplex PCR, and its TCRdb copy is limited to in-frame clones, with some not included. The sample lists 40,000 to 45,000 clones; about 70% were seen once. The sample consisted of peripheral blood, taken from a patient treated with radiotherapy plus ipilimumab. The sequence derives from a human donor with non-small cell lung cancer who had stable disease on radiotherapy plus ipilimumab. The chain employs TRBV10-1 and TRBJ1-2; no firm D call. Here the CDR3 DNA reads TGCGCCAGCAGTGAGTCGCGTCGTCCCATGGAGGGCTACACCTTC. Amino acid sequence: CASSESRRPMEGYTF.